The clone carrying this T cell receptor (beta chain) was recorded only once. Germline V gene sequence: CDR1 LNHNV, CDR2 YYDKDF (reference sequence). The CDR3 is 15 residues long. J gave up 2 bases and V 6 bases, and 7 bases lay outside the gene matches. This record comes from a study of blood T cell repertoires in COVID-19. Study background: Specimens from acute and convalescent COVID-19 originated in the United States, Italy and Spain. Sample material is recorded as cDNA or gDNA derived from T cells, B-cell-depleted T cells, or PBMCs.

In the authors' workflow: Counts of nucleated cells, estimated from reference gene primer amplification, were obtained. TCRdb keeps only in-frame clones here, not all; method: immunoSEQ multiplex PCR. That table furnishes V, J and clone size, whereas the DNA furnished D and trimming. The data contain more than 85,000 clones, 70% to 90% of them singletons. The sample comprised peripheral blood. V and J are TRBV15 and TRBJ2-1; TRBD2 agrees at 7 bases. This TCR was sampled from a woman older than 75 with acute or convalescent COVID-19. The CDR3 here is CATRRTSGAYNEQFF. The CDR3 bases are TGTGCCACCAGGAGAACGAGCGGGGCCTACAATGAGCAGTTCTTC. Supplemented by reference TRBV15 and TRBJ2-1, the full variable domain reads DAMVIQNPRYQVTQFGKPVTLSCSQTLNHNVMYWYQQKSSQAPKLLFHYYDKDFNNEADTPDNFQSRRPNTSFCFLDIRSPGLGDTAMYLCATRRTSGAYNEQFFGPGTRLTVL.